This is a list of T cell receptor beta chains from one sample in a study of T cell repertoires in cytomegalovirus infection. Via MiXCR, TCRdb re-called the reads, giving one row per CDR3 protein. Of around 270,000 distinct CDR3 sequences listed, 8% to 9.5% were seen once; the top ten hold approximately 15%. Sequenced input: PBMCs. Receptors originate from a human donor in good health (CMV status not recorded). Some clones in this sample may be carry-over from other donors' samples. CDR3s include the opening cysteine and the closing phenylalanine or tryptophan. Fields, in order: J gene, clone size, V gene, D gene, CDR3 protein, CDR3 DNA. A D gene is named only where the DNA matches it firmly. Where a row states a size, it is once, few, many or the class of an expanded clone; other rows omit it.

TRBJ1-2,many,TRBV19,-,CASTGNYGYTF,TGTGCCAGTACCGGTAACTATGGCTACACCTTC
TRBJ1-5,many,TRBV7-2,-,CASSPQGEGTNSNQPQHF,TGTGCCAGCAGCCCCCAAGGGGAAGGGACAAATAGCAATCAGCCCCAGCATTTT
TRBJ1-1,-,TRBV6-2/TRBV6-3,-,CASSYGRNGAFF,TGTGCCAGCAGTTACGGGCGAAACGGGGCTTTCTTT
TRBJ1-2,few,TRBV11-2,-,CASSQGQSGNGYTF,TGTGCCAGCAGCCAGGGACAATCAGGGAATGGCTACACCTTC
TRBJ2-7,many,TRBV7-2,-,CASSLGRAGGYEQYF,TGTGCCAGCAGCTTAGGGAGGGCAGGGGGTTACGAGCAGTACTTC
TRBJ1-2,many,TRBV28,-,CASSFLGGVTF,TGTGCCAGCAGTTTTCTCGGAGGCGTCACCTTC
TRBJ2-2,many,TRBV7-3,-,CASSLRAISGELFF,TGTGCCAGCAGCTTACGTGCGATCTCCGGGGAGCTGTTTTTT
TRBJ1-1,-,TRBV7-9,-,CASSLSSRGTEAFF,TGTGCCAGCAGCTTATCGAGCCGGGGGACTGAAGCTTTCTTT
TRBJ2-5,-,TRBV7-2,TRBD2,CASSLVGLAAQETQYF,TGTGCCAGCAGCTTAGTAGGACTAGCGGCTCAAGAGACCCAGTACTTC
TRBJ2-7,many,TRBV28,TRBD1,CASNQKTGEYEQYF,TGTGCCAGCAACCAGAAGACAGGGGAGTACGAGCAGTACTTC
TRBJ2-7,many,TRBV6-1,TRBD2,CASSPNLAGGPGEQYF,TGTGCCAGCAGCCCCAATCTAGCGGGAGGGCCTGGCGAGCAGTACTTC
TRBJ2-3,-,TRBV18,-,CASSPRQFTDTQYF,TGTGCCAGCTCACCACGGCAGTTCACAGATACGCAGTATTTT
TRBJ2-1,few,TRBV30,TRBD2,CAWSGDSGYNEQFF,TGTGCCTGGAGTGGCGATAGCGGGTACAATGAGCAGTTCTTC
TRBJ1-1,few,TRBV19,-,CASRIQGLNTEAFF,TGTGCCAGTAGAATTCAGGGACTGAACACTGAAGCTTTCTTT
TRBJ1-2,many,TRBV7-2,-,CASSSQGPVSGYTF,TGTGCCAGCAGCTCCCAGGGTCCTGTGTCCGGCTACACCTTC
TRBJ1-5,few,TRBV2,TRBD1,CASGKDRYNQPQHF,TGTGCCAGCGGTAAGGACAGGTACAATCAGCCCCAGCATTTT
TRBJ2-7,few,TRBV7-6,-,CASSGLNYEQYF,TGTGCCAGCAGCGGGCTGAATTACGAGCAGTACTTC
TRBJ1-1,few,TRBV20-1,-,CSARKGSSREAFF,TGCAGTGCTAGAAAGGGATCTTCGCGTGAAGCTTTCTTT
TRBJ2-1,-,TRBV20-1,-,CSAQSPRGYNEQFF,TGCAGTGCCCAGAGCCCCCGGGGCTACAATGAGCAGTTCTTC
TRBJ1-2,-,TRBV28,-,CASSLPAGDYGYTF,TGTGCCAGCAGTCTCCCGGCAGGGGACTATGGCTACACCTTC
TRBJ2-2,few,TRBV27,TRBD2,CATGASGTGELFF,TGTGCCACCGGGGCTAGCGGCACCGGGGAGCTGTTTTTT
TRBJ1-1,many,TRBV15,-,CATSRDLLRAEAFF,TGTGCCACCAGCAGAGATCTTTTACGCGCTGAAGCTTTCTTT
TRBJ1-5,many,TRBV7-8,-,CASSASQFDQPQHF,TGTGCCAGCAGCGCCAGTCAGTTTGATCAGCCCCAGCATTTT
TRBJ2-2,-,TRBV6-2/TRBV6-3,TRBD2,CASSLRGTSGSNPGELFF,TGTGCCAGCAGCCTTCGAGGGACTAGCGGGAGTAACCCCGGGGAGCTGTTTTTT
TRBJ2-7,few,TRBV7-8,TRBD2,CASSFLAGGPEDGEQYF,TGTGCCAGCAGCTTTCTAGCGGGAGGGCCTGAGGACGGCGAGCAGTACTTC
TRBJ2-7,-,TRBV18,TRBD1,CASSGDRIRNGEQYF,TGTGCCAGCTCCGGGGACAGGATCAGAAACGGGGAGCAGTACTTC
TRBJ2-3,many,TRBV7-2,TRBD2,CASSLKSQQLAGGFRTDTQYF,TGTGCCAGCAGCTTAAAATCCCAGCAACTAGCGGGAGGTTTTCGCACAGATACGCAGTATTTT
TRBJ2-2,many,TRBV7-2,-,CASSWVGGELFF,TGTGCCAGCAGCTGGGTCGGAGGGGAGCTGTTTTTT
TRBJ2-7,-,TRBV5-1,TRBD1,CASSSSVRGPRGEQYF,TGCGCCAGCAGCTCGTCTGTCAGGGGGCCGCGGGGCGAGCAGTACTTC
TRBJ2-2,many,TRBV7-8,-,CASSLGLEEDSNTGELFF,TGTGCCAGCAGCTTAGGCCTGGAGGAGGACTCGAACACCGGGGAGCTGTTTTTT
TRBJ1-1,few,TRBV5-1,-,CASAPTDLNRKVFF,TGCGCCAGCGCCCCGACCGACCTCAACCGAAAGGTTTTCTTT
TRBJ1-1,-,TRBV29-1,-,CSGSVAVMNTEAFF,TGCAGCGGGTCAGTGGCAGTTATGAACACTGAAGCTTTCTTT
TRBJ1-6,many,TRBV6-2/TRBV6-3,-,CASQRGVGNSPLHF,TGTGCCAGCCAAAGGGGGGTTGGTAATTCACCCCTCCACTTT
TRBJ2-3,-,TRBV28,-,CASSPGGRGTDTQYF,TGTGCCAGCAGCCCCGGGGGGCGGGGCACAGATACGCAGTATTTT
TRBJ2-1,many,TRBV5-1,-,CASSLGDYSGEQFF,TGCGCCAGCAGCTTGGGGGATTATAGCGGTGAGCAGTTCTTC
TRBJ1-5,many,TRBV7-2,-,CASSPRPALNQPQHF,TGTGCCAGCAGTCCCCGGCCAGCGCTCAATCAGCCCCAGCATTTT
TRBJ2-5,many,TRBV12-3/TRBV12-4,TRBD1,CAARRDRDETQYF,TGTGCCGCCAGAAGGGACAGGGACGAGACCCAGTACTTC
TRBJ2-1,many,TRBV7-8,-,CASSSKEGRGRRDEQFF,TGTGCCAGCAGCTCTAAAGAGGGCAGGGGCCGTAGGGATGAGCAGTTCTTC
TRBJ1-4,-,TRBV11-2,-,CASSQRGHPTEEKLFF,TGTGCCAGCAGCCAACGGGGACACCCTACGGAGGAAAAACTGTTTTTT
TRBJ1-2,-,TRBV7-2,TRBD1,CASSTYIPGGGGYTF,TGTGCCAGCAGCACCTATATTCCAGGGGGCGGTGGCTACACCTTC
TRBJ1-1,many,TRBV10-3,TRBD1,CAISRTGNTEAFF,TGTGCCATCAGTCGGACAGGGAACACTGAAGCTTTCTTT
TRBJ2-5,-,TRBV9,-,CASSPRDGSQYF,TGTGCCAGCAGCCCCCGTGACGGTTCCCAGTACTTC